These T cell receptor beta chains were read from a single sample in a study of blood T cells in healthy people across ages. From the 5' RACE reads, TCRdb called clonotypes with MiXCR, one entry per CDR3 protein. The table shows about 640,000 distinct CDR3 sequences, with about 30% occurring only once. Material for sequencing was blood. Source of these receptors: a woman older than 75 in good health. The CDR3 runs from the conserved cysteine through the conserved F or W. A D gene is named only where the DNA matches it firmly. Not all rows give a size; the values are once, few, many and, for expanded clones, a class.

TRBV9	TRBJ1-5	few	.	TGTGCCAGCAGCGTAGGGTCGGGGTCTTACAATCAGCCCCAGCATTTT	CASSVGSGSYNQPQHF
TRBV9	TRBJ2-1	many	.	TGTGCCAGCAGCGTAGGGACTCTCGGAGGTGATGAGCAGTTCTTC	CASSVGTLGGDEQFF
TRBV7-2	TRBJ2-2	.	.	TGTGCCAGCATGCTACAGGACCCCGGGGAGCTGTTTTTT	CASMLQDPGELFF
TRBV12-3/TRBV12-4	TRBJ1-1	.	.	TGTGCCAGCAGCACATCCGAAAACATGAACACTGAAGCTTTCTTT	CASSTSENMNTEAFF
TRBV24-1	TRBJ2-1	many	TRBD2	TGTGCCACCAGTGTCAGCGGGGGCAATGAGCAGTTCTTC	CATSVSGGNEQFF
TRBV7-2	TRBJ2-2	.	.	TGTGCCAGCAGCTTAGAGGGCCCCACCGGGGAGCTGTTTTTT	CASSLEGPTGELFF
TRBV4-1	TRBJ2-1	many	TRBD2	TGCGCCAGCAGCTCGAGCGGGGAAGCTAACAATGAGCAGTTCTTC	CASSSSGEANNEQFF
TRBV6-1	TRBJ2-1	once	TRBD2	TGTGCCAGCAGCCAGCGGGGGGTCCAAGAGACCCAGTTCTTC	CASSQRGVQETQFF
TRBV7-2	TRBJ2-7	many	.	TGTGCCAGCAGCTCAGATCGGGCAGGGTGGGAGCAGTACTTC	CASSSDRAGWEQYF
TRBV15	TRBJ2-5	many	TRBD2	TGTGCCACCAGCACCCGCGGTAGCGGGGTGTGGACCCAGTACTTC	CATSTRGSGVWTQYF
TRBV10-3	TRBJ2-1	.	.	TGTGCCACCGCTGGTAGCGGAGGATACAATGAGCAGTTCTTC	CATAGSGGYNEQFF
TRBV7-2	TRBJ2-1	many	TRBD2	TGTGCCAGCAGCTCCCAGAGCGGGGGGGCGGGTGAGCAGTTCTTC	CASSSQSGGAGEQFF
TRBV12-3/TRBV12-4	TRBJ2-3	.	.	TGTGCCAGCAGTGTAGCAGGGGGGGTGACCACAGATACGCAGTATTTT	CASSVAGGVTTDTQYF
TRBV20-1	TRBJ2-1	many	.	TGCAGTGCTCCCCCCTGGAATTTCAACAATGAGCAGTTCTTC	CSAPPWNFNNEQFF
TRBV9	TRBJ2-5	many	TRBD2	TGTGCCAGCAGCGTAGATAGCGGGGGGGTCCATGAGACCCAGTACTTC	CASSVDSGGVHETQYF
TRBV20-1	TRBJ2-5	many	.	TGCAGTGCCCCCGTGCCCAGGTTGGGGTCAGTGTCCCAGTACTTC	CSAPVPRLGSVSQYF
TRBV9	TRBJ1-6	many	.	TGTGCCAGCAGCTTCCTCGGGGAGAATTCACCCCTCCACTTT	CASSFLGENSPLHF
TRBV30	TRBJ2-7	many	.	TGTGCCTGGAGTGACACCGGGGACGAGCAGTACTTC	CAWSDTGDEQYF
TRBV9	TRBJ2-4	many	TRBD2	TGTGCCAGCAGCGTAGGGCTAGCGGGGGGGCTAGCCAAAAACATTCAGTACTTC	CASSVGLAGGLAKNIQYF
TRBV29-1	TRBJ2-3	many	.	TGCAGCGTTAGGCAGGGGACCAGCACAGATACGCAGTATTTT	CSVRQGTSTDTQYF
TRBV6-4	TRBJ2-5	.	.	TGTGCCAGCCTGAAGCCGGGCAAGGTGGACTTC	CASLKPGKVDF
TRBV5-1	TRBJ2-1	few	.	TGCGCCAGCAGCTTGGGGGCCTATTCAAAATACAATGAGCAGTTCTTC	CASSLGAYSKYNEQFF
TRBV7-3	TRBJ2-2	.	TRBD2	TGTGCCAGCAGCTTAGCGGGGGGCGCGCATACCGGGGAGCGGTTTTTT	CASSLAGGAHTGERFF
TRBV4-1	TRBJ2-7	.	.	TGCGCCAGCAGCCACCAATCTGACGAGCAGTACTTC	CASSHQSDEQYF
TRBV2	TRBJ2-1	few	TRBD2	TGTGCCACCAAGGCGGGGGGTCAAGAGACCCAGTTCTTC	CATKAGGQETQFF
TRBV5-4	TRBJ2-5	.	.	TGTGCCAGCAGCTTGGAGAACAGGGATGATGAGCAGTACTTC	CASSLENRDDEQYF
TRBV5-6	TRBJ2-7	many	.	TGTGCCAGCAGCCCGGAGGGAGTCGTTTACGAGCAGTACTTC	CASSPEGVVYEQYF
TRBV6-2/TRBV6-3	TRBJ2-7	many	TRBD2	TGTGCCAGCCGAGAAGCGGGGGGGCCATACGAGCAGTACTTC	CASREAGGPYEQYF
TRBV20-1	TRBJ2-7	many	TRBD2	TGCAGTACTACTAAGCGGGGGCTGACCTACGAGCAGTACTTC	CSTTKRGLTYEQYF
TRBV5-1	TRBJ2-7	many	.	TGCGCCAGCAGCTTGTCGGGGATACCCTACGAGCAGTACTTC	CASSLSGIPYEQYF
TRBV15	TRBJ1-3	few	.	TGTGCCACCAGCAGAGACAGAGGAGCCGGAAACACCATATATTTT	CATSRDRGAGNTIYF